This T cell receptor beta chain was captured by sequencing in a study of T cells after posttransplantation cyclophosphamide. The study's findings and limits: Donor-recipient repertoire similarity was low at 1-2 months, rising over year one. Recipient CMV seropositivity and CMV reactivation strongly tracked TRB clonality. Tissue-infiltrating T cells from skin or gut overlapped little with blood T cells.

The CDR3 length is 15 residues. Germline V lookup: CDR1 SGHAT, CDR2 FQNNGV. With 5 bases removed from V and 7 bases from J, the gap between germline ends came to 18 bases. Profiled with immunoSEQ multiplex PCR; TCRdb holds only in-frame clones, not every one. The sample presents about 37,000 clones, none singletons. Ten or more counts support this clone. What it binds is not known. This related bone marrow graft donor gave peripheral blood on the day of marrow donation. The source is a man aged 25 to 45 in good health and a related stem cell transplant donor. The chain uses TRBV11-2 and TRBJ1-5, with a tentative D call TRBD1 (6 bases). Sequenced material: PBMCs. Here the CDR3 DNA reads TGTGCCAGCAGCCCGGGCTGGGGGCATCAGCAGCCCCAGCATTTT. It yields the protein CASSPGWGHQQPQHF. Using reference TRBV11-2 and TRBJ1-5 for the parts outside the CDR3, the full variable domain is EAGVAQSPRYKIIEKRQSVAFWCNPISGHATLYWYQQILGQGPKLLIQFQNNGVVDDSQLPKDRFSAERLKGVDSTLKIQPAKLEDSAVYLCASSPGWGHQQPQHFGDGTRLSIL.